The sequence of this T cell receptor (beta chain) was determined in a study of shared clonotypes between healthy human individuals. About the research overall: Serving as donors were a couple of women and three men, whose ages spanned 18 to 49. Study-wide findings and caveats: Naive subsets tended to show greater estimated richness than memory subsets.

Authors' processing steps: In the immunoSEQ data, sequences were junction-only and lacked quality scores, so filtering differed. The repertoire was sequenced with immunoSEQ multiplex PCR; TCRdb's copy has only in-frame clones and lacks some. The DNA was the basis for D and trimming; V, J and clone size are from that table. The sample consists of 1.4 million to 1.5 million clones, roughly 97% of them appearing once. This clone was counted once. Antigen unknown. The V end lost 4 bases, the J end lost 6 bases, and 17 bases lay between the germline ends. This CDR3 region has 15 residues. In germline, CDR1 is SGHTS, CDR2 YDEGEE. CD4+ cells were split into CD45RA+ naive and CD45RA-negative memory subsets.

The receptor was derived from a man between 25 and 39 years old in good health. The material sequenced was naive CD4+ T cells sorted from blood. As to subset: CD45RA+ positively selected. J is TRBJ1-5 and V is TRBV5-8; a possible D gene is TRBD1 (5 bases). CDR3 sequence: CASSHDGVRGQPQHF. CDR3 coding DNA: TGTGCCAGCAGCCACGACGGGGTAAGGGGTCAGCCCCAGCATTTT.